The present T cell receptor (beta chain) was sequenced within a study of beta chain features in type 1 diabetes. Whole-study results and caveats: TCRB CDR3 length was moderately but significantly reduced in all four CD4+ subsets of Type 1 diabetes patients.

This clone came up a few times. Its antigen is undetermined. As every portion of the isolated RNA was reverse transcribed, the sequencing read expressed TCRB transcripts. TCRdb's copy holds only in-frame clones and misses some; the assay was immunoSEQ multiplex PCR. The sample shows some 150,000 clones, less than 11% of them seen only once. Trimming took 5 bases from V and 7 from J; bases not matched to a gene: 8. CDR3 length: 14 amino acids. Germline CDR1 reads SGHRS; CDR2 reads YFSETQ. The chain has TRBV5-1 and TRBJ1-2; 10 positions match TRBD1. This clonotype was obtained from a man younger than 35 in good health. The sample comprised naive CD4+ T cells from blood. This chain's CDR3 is CASSYDRGQGGYTF. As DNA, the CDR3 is TGCGCCAGCAGTTACGACAGGGGGCAGGGTGGCTACACCTTC.